The present T cell receptor beta chain was sequenced within a study of post-analysis software for immune sequencing data. Across the whole study: Relapsing-remitting, secondary progressive and progressive-relapsing multiple sclerosis courses were included.

Per germline, CDR1 SQVTM and CDR2 ANQGSEA. The CDR3 runs to 11 residues. V shed 5 bases and J shed 5 bases, with 9 bases lying between them. This clonotype has ten or more counts. What it binds is not known. cDNA libraries for TCR beta contained unique molecular identifiers. The T cell input of about 1 to 10 million gave roughly 0.5 million cDNA molecules. TCRdb re-called the PCR reads through MiXCR, storing one row per CDR3 protein. The table includes about 200,000 distinct CDR3 sequences, over 25% detected once. Study results and caveats: Analysis by F measure revealed that same-batch samples clustered strongly together. Relative to controls, patients had a few TRBV segments at higher frequency, with TRBV5-6, TRBV5-1 and TRBV20-1 among these. Compared with controls, patients showed significantly lower normalized Chao1 diversity.

The J gene is TRBJ2-5, the V gene TRBV29-1; perhaps D is TRBD1 or TRBD2 (5 bases each). Sequenced: blood. The clonotype was recovered from a girl aged 2-17 years with multiple sclerosis. For the CDR3, the DNA is TGCAGCGTTTTGTGGGGGGAGACCCAGTACTTC. It yields the protein CSVLWGETQYF.